This TCR beta chain was sequenced for a study of PD-1 blockade in classical Hodgkin lymphoma. Generated by immunoSEQ multiplex PCR, the TCRdb table keeps only in-frame clones and is missing some. The data contain over 60,000 clones, more than 85% of them singletons. As for time point: newly diagnosed, previously untreated cHL patient sample. Germline CDR1 SGHNT, CDR2 YYREEE (reference sequence). The CDR3 sequence is 15 residues long. The V gene lost 2 bases and the J gene lost 5 bases, with 17 bases spanning the gap. The receptor was isolated from a human donor with classical Hodgkin lymphoma. Sequences were obtained from peripheral blood mononuclear cells (PBMCs). The V and J genes are TRBV5-4 and TRBJ2-7; either TRBD1 or TRBD2 may fit D (6 bases each). CDR3: CASSFGSRGGNEQYF. CDR3 sequence (DNA): TGTGCCAGCAGCTTCGGGTCCAGGGGAGGAAACGAGCAGTACTTC.